Sequencing of this TCR beta chain was carried out in a study of molecular identifiers for immune sequencing clone quantification. Each CDR3 protein is one row after TCRdb ran MiXCR on the PCR reads. This sample yields about 500,000 distinct CDR3 sequences, of which 20% to 25% are seen a single time; about 0.8% belongs to the top ten. This CDR3 region has 15 residues. The germline V gene encodes CDR1 KGHSH and CDR2 LQKENI. Deletions cut 1 base from V and 3 bases from J, with 12 bases between. This clonotype was observed at least ten times. From about 19,000 to 1,100,000 sorted cells, naive CD8 libraries were generated with 10%, 30% or 50% RNA.

Sequencing input: naive CD8+ T cells from blood, with Jurkat cell RNA spiked in. The subset is: FACS-sorted CD8+CD4-CCR7+CD45RA+ naive T cells. The sequence was collected from a human donor in good health. Some libraries in this study had Jurkat cell RNA spiked in. V and J are TRBV18 and TRBJ2-5; tentatively, D is TRBD1 (6 bases). Here the CDR3 DNA reads TGTGCCAGCTCACCACGAACAGGGTCGGAAGAGACCCAGTACTTC. Its protein product is CASSPRTGSEETQYF.